The 10 T cell receptor beta chains presented below share a single source sample, sequenced in a study of shared clonotypes between healthy human individuals. The assay was immunoSEQ multiplex PCR, and TCRdb's table has in-frame clones only and misses some. Of about 1 million clones listed, about 75% are singletons. The material sequenced was memory CD4+ T cells sorted from blood. Subset given: CD45RA-negative fraction. These receptors originate from a man aged 18-30 years in good health.

This clone was recorded once. Compared with germline, one end of the junction differs, possibly owing to a read error. The chain is built from TRBV9 and TRBJ2-1, with D perhaps matching TRBD2 (6 bases). This CDR3 region has 11 residues. Germline-derived CDR1 and CDR2 are SGDLS and YYNGEE. DNA for the CDR3: TGTGCCAGCAGCGTCTCGGGACTCTTAGTCTTC. Translating gives CASSVSGLLVF.

The genes are TRBV5-1 and TRBJ1-1; D might be TRBD1 (6 bases). Trimming removed 4 bases at V and 0 bases at J, with 19 bases between. The CDR3 extends over 17 amino acids. The germline V gene has CDR1 SGHRS and CDR2 YFSETQ. Here the CDR3 DNA reads TGCGCCAGCAGCAGACCAGGGAGGGGGAGTATGAACACTGAAGCTTTCTTT. Protein: CASSRPGRGSMNTEAFF. Full variable domain (remainder filled in from reference TRBV5-1 and TRBJ1-1): KAGVTQTPRYLIKTRGQQVTLSCSPISGHRSVSWYQQTPGQGLQFLFEYFSETQRNKGNFPGRFSGRQFSNSRSEMNVSTLELGDSALYLCASSRPGRGSMNTEAFFGQGTRLTVV.

This clone occurred once. Other nucleotide sequences in the sample specify the same CDR3. This chain joins TRBV29-1 and TRBJ1-1; tentatively, D is TRBD1 (5 bases). The CDR3 totals 12 residues. Germline V gene data show CDR1 as SQVTM and CDR2 as ANQGSEA. Trimming left V 4 bases short and J 0 bases short, with 6 bases between. The CDR3 here is CSVGGLNTEAFF. In nucleotides, the CDR3 is TGCAGCGTTGGGGGCTTGAACACTGAAGCTTTCTTT.

V is TRBV27 and J is TRBJ1-2; 9 bases are shared with TRBD1. CDR3 length: 15 residues. J gave up 2 bases and V 4 bases, and 5 bases lay outside the gene matches. The germline V gene has CDR1 MNHEY and CDR2 SMNVEV (reference sequence). The CDR3 spells CASSSWGTGNYGYTF. CDR3 bases: TGTGCCAGCAGTTCCTGGGGGACAGGGAACTATGGCTACACCTTC.

This sequence joins TRBV11-2 and TRBJ2-5, with TRBD2 matching 8 bases. The trim removed 2 bases at V and 3 bases at J, leaving 11 bases unmatched. CDR1 and CDR2 (germline): SGHAT, FQNNGV. CDR3 size: 17 residues. The CDR3 here is CASSLSPPGRGEETQYF. CDR3 sequence (DNA): TGTGCCAGCAGCTTATCCCCCCCTGGGCGGGGGGAAGAGACCCAGTACTTC.

The V gene is TRBV5-1, the J gene TRBJ2-2; D not resolved. Germline V gene data show CDR1 as SGHRS and CDR2 as YFSETQ. The CDR3 contains 12 residues. V was trimmed by 3 bases and J by 7 bases, leaving 7 bases between them. DNA for the CDR3: TGCGCCAGCAGCTCCAACCACGGGGAGCTGTTTTTT. Its translation: CASSSNHGELFF.

The genes are TRBV19 and TRBJ1-2; the D gene is possibly TRBD1 (5 bases). Between the trimmed V and J ends, which lost 9 bases and 4 bases, there was a span of 18 bases. The germline V gene has CDR1 LNHDA and CDR2 SQIVND (reference sequence). The CDR3 contains 14 residues. The CDR3 DNA is TGTGCCAGCTCCGGTGGGGGATTTCTCTATGGCTACACCTTC. It yields the protein CASSGGGFLYGYTF.

This clone was seen just once. Being one base from a much bigger clone, this may be a read error. Other DNA sequences in this specimen translate into the identical CDR3. The V call is TRBV4-1, the J call TRBJ1-4, with D perhaps TRBD1 (5 bases). With 3 bases removed from V and 8 bases from J, the gap between germline ends came to 13 bases. Germline CDR1 reads MGHRA; CDR2 reads YSYEKL. The CDR3 sequence is 14 residues long. The CDR3, as DNA: TGCGCCAGCAGCCATAGGCAGGGTCAGGAAAAACTGTTTTTT. The encoded protein is CASSHRQGQEKLFF.

The V gene is TRBV19, the J gene TRBJ1-1; 8 bases map to TRBD1. The CDR3 sequence is 13 residues long. V lost 11 bases to trimming and J lost 5 bases; unmatched junction nucleotides: 10. Germline V gives CDR1 LNHDA, CDR2 SQIVND (reference sequence). CDR3 nucleotide sequence: TGTGCCGTTACGGACAGGGCCGGTACTGAAGCTTTCTTT. Its protein product is CAVTDRAGTEAFF.

The V and J genes are TRBV6-4 and TRBJ2-2; D uncertain. This CDR3 has 14 residues. From germline, CDR1 is MRHNA and CDR2 SNTAGT. V shed 7 bases and J shed 0 bases, with 9 bases lying between them. CDR3 in DNA: TGTGCCAGCACGCAACTCCCGAACACCGGGGAGCTGTTTTTT. Its protein product is CASTQLPNTGELFF.